Each of the 6 T cell receptor beta chains below was sequenced from the same sample in a study of breast tumors, draining lymph nodes, adjacent tissues. TCRdb passed the multiplex PCR reads through MiXCR, listing each CDR3 protein once. The sample yields around 250,000 distinct CDR3 sequences, about 34% seen once. Breast cancer patients provided tissue from their axillary draining lymph nodes. Specimen: axillary lymph node tissue. The receptors shown here come from a female donor with breast cancer. Some clones in this sample may be carry-over from other donors' samples.

The chain has TRBV7-8 and TRBJ1-1; no firm D call. This CDR3 region has 13 residues. CDR1 is SGHVS, CDR2 FQNEAQ, per germline. V gave up 2 bases and J gave up 8 bases, with 12 bases separating them. CDR3 bases: TGTGCCAGCAGCTTAAAGGTATCCGGGGAAGCTTTCTTT. Protein product: CASSLKVSGEAFF.

The rearrangement joins TRBV12-3 or TRBV12-4 to TRBJ1-5; 8 nucleotides match TRBD1. The V and J ends lost 1 base and 3 bases, in that order; junction bases with no gene match: 2. This CDR3 contains 15 residues. The CDR3 bases are TGTGCCAGCAGTTTAGGACAGGGGTACAATCAGCCCCAGCATTTT. This sequence encodes CASSLGQGYNQPQHF.

The gene calls are TRBV19 and TRBJ1-4; a possible D gene is TRBD1 (5 bases). The length of the CDR3 is 17 residues. V gave up 8 bases and J gave up 7 bases, with 26 bases separating them. Germline CDR1 reads LNHDA; CDR2 reads SQIVND (reference sequence). The CDR3 DNA reads TGTGCCAGTGGTACAGGCGGGGTAAAGCAGTATTTTGAAAAACTGTTTTTT. Its protein product is CASGTGGVKQYFEKLFF.

This clonotype was found many times. V gene TRBV6-6 combines with J gene TRBJ2-7, with TRBD1 matching 10 bases. The CDR3 spans 15 residues. V lost 5 bases to trimming and J lost 4 bases; unmatched junction nucleotides: 8. Germline lookup yields CDR1 MNHNY and CDR2 SVGAGI (reference sequence). The CDR3, as DNA: TGTGCCAGCAGTACGCCGGGACAGGGGATTTACGAGCAGTACTTC. Its translation is CASSTPGQGIYEQYF.

This clonotype was recorded only once. V gene TRBV2 combines with J gene TRBJ1-2, with no clear D. The CDR3 totals 14 residues. Germline CDR1 reads SNHLY; CDR2 reads FYNNEI. Deletions cut 3 bases from V and 4 bases from J, with 12 bases between. The CDR3 nucleotides read TGTGCCAGCAGTGATTGGACTACGCCCTATGGCTACACCTTC. Protein product: CASSDWTTPYGYTF.

This clonotype was detected ten times or more. The chain couples TRBV7-8 to TRBJ2-3; possibly TRBD1 or TRBD2 for D (5 bases each). The germline gives CDR1 SGHVS, CDR2 FQNEAQ. V was pared by 4 bases and J by 2 bases, with 13 bases between. The CDR3 has 15 amino acids. The CDR3 DNA sequence: TGTGCCAGCAGCTACCGGGACGCAGACACAGATACGCAGTATTTT. As protein: CASSYRDADTDTQYF.